The rows below give T cell receptor beta chains drawn from one sample of a study of chemoradiotherapy in HPV16-positive cancers. Libraries were prepared by immunoSEQ multiplex PCR; TCRdb keeps only in-frame clonotypes and omits some of them. There are 1,200 to 1,500 clones in the sample; about 90% occur only once, and 6% to 8% lies in the top ten. Source: tumor tissue, taken from a patient who underwent chemoradiotherapy. The source of these receptors is a human donor with HPV-associated anogenital cancer. The CDR3 runs from the conserved cysteine through the conserved F or W. The order of the fields is J gene, D gene, clone size, V gene, CDR3 DNA, CDR3 protein. A D gene is named only where the DNA matches it firmly. The listing skips clone size in some rows; elsewhere it reads once, few, many or a size class.

>TRBJ2-1|-|-|TRBV9
TGTGCCAGCAGCGCTATCCCCGGGACGGATTACAATGAGCAGTTCTTC
CASSAIPGTDYNEQFF
>TRBJ2-1|-|-|TRBV7-2
TGTGCCAGCAGCCGACAGATAGAAAACAATGAGCAGTTCTTC
CASSRQIENNEQFF
>TRBJ2-3|-|few|TRBV6-4
TGTGCCAGCAGTCCTGTCGGCGGGGCCCGCACAGATACGCAGTATTTT
CASSPVGGARTDTQYF
>TRBJ1-2|TRBD1|-|TRBV11-2
TGTGCCAGCAGCTTAACGGGCAGGGGGCAGGGCTACACCTTC
CASSLTGRGQGYTF
>TRBJ1-5|-|-|TRBV2
TGTGCCAGCGGGGATAGCAATCAGCCCCAGCATTTT
CASGDSNQPQHF
>TRBJ1-5|-|-|TRBV5-4
TGTGCCAGCAGCTTTCAAAATCAGCCCCAGCATTTT
CASSFQNQPQHF
>TRBJ2-2|-|-|TRBV6-4
TGTGCCAGCAGTCCTAACGGGGGGAACACCGGGGAGCTGTTTTTT
CASSPNGGNTGELFF
>TRBJ2-2|TRBD1|-|TRBV28
TGTGCCTGGAGGGACAGGGCATCCGGGGAGCTGTTTTTT
CAWRDRASGELFF
>TRBJ2-7|TRBD2|-|TRBV20-1
TGCAGTGGGACTAGCGCCTACGAGCAGTACTTC
CSGTSAYEQYF
>TRBJ1-6|TRBD1|-|TRBV2
TGTGCCAGCAGTGCAGGACAGGCTAATAATTCACCCCTCCACTTT
CASSAGQANNSPLHF
>TRBJ2-3|TRBD1|-|TRBV11-1
TGTGCCAGCAGCCACGGGACAGGGGAGTGGGGCACAGATACGCAGTATTTT
CASSHGTGEWGTDTQYF
>TRBJ1-2|TRBD1|-|TRBV5-1
TGCGCCAGCAGCAAGGAGGCCGGGACAGGGGTCGGAGCTAACTATGGCTACACCTTC
CASSKEAGTGVGANYGYTF
>TRBJ2-1|TRBD1|-|TRBV9
TGTGCCAGCAGCGTAGGAGGGACAGGGGGGTACAATGAGCAGTTCTTC
CASSVGGTGGYNEQFF
>TRBJ2-5|TRBD2|once|TRBV9
TGTGCCAGCAGCGTAGGTCCCGGTAGGAGACTAGCGGGGGGGCAAGAGACCCAGTACTTC
CASSVGPGRRLAGGQETQYF
>TRBJ2-7|-|-|TRBV5-6
TGTGCCAGCAGCTTGGCGGGAGGGGGCGGCGAGCAGTACTTC
CASSLAGGGGEQYF
>TRBJ2-2|-|-|TRBV7-2
TGTGCCAGCAGCTTAGCGCCCGGCGGGGAGCTGTTTTTT
CASSLAPGGELFF
>TRBJ1-1|-|-|TRBV10-3
TGTGCCATCAGTGATCCCCAGGGGATGCGCACTGAAGCTTTCTTT
CAISDPQGMRTEAFF
>TRBJ2-3|TRBD2|once|TRBV6-4
TGTGCCAGCAGTGACGGACCCGGGGGGGGTGATACGCAGTATTTT
CASSDGPGGGDTQYF
>TRBJ1-5|-|-|TRBV29-1
TGCAGCGCCACGGGGGCAGGGATTGATCAGCCCCAGCATTTT
CSATGAGIDQPQHF
>TRBJ1-4|-|-|TRBV9
TGTGCCAGCAGCGTAGGGTCAGGGCTGAGGGGTGAAAAACTGTTTTTT
CASSVGSGLRGEKLFF
>TRBJ2-3|-|few|TRBV5-6
TGTGCCAGCAGCTTGTTGAACACAGATACGCAGTATTTT
CASSLLNTDTQYF
>TRBJ2-1|-|few|TRBV11-2
TGTGCCAGCAGCTCTTATAGTCGAGTCCGATACAATGAGCAGTTCTTC
CASSSYSRVRYNEQFF
>TRBJ2-1|-|-|TRBV5-4
TGTGCCAGCAGCTTAGCCGGGCTTAGAAATGAGCAGTTCTTC
CASSLAGLRNEQFF